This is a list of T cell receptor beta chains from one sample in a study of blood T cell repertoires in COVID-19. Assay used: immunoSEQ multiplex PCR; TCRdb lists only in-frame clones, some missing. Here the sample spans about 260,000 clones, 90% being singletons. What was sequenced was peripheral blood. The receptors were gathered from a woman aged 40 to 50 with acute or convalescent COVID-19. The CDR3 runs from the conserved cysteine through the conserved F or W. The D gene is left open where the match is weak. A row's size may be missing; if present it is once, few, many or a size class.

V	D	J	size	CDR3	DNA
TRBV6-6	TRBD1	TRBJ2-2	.	CASSYSSQGAPGELFF	TGTGCCAGCAGTTACTCCTCTCAGGGGGCTCCCGGGGAGCTGTTTTTT
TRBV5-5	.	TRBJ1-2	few	CASSLGGPGYGYTF	TGTGCCAGCAGCCTGGGGGGGCCGGGCTATGGCTACACCTTC
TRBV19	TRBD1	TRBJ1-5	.	CASRTTGRSNQPQHF	TGTGCCAGTAGAACGACAGGGCGGAGCAATCAGCCCCAGCATTTT
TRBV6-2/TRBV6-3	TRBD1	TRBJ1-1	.	CASSSRQGYTEAFF	TGTGCCAGCAGCTCCCGACAGGGGTACACTGAAGCTTTCTTT
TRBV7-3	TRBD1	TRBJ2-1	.	CASSYGQGSYNEQFF	TGTGCCAGCAGCTATGGACAGGGTTCCTACAATGAGCAGTTCTTC
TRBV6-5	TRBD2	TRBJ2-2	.	CASTSGGTNTGELFF	TGTGCCAGCACCTCCGGGGGGACGAACACCGGGGAGCTGTTTTTT
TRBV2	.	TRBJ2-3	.	CASTTLGGGGTDTQYF	TGTGCCAGCACCACACTAGGGGGGGGAGGCACAGATACGCAGTATTTT
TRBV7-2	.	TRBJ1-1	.	CASSLNRVGTEAFF	TGTGCCAGCAGCTTAAACAGGGTAGGCACTGAAGCTTTCTTT
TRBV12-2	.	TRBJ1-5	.	CASRLGSPRYQPQHF	TGTGCAAGTCGCTTAGGGAGCCCTCGGTATCAGCCCCAGCATTTT
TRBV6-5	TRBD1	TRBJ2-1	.	CASSYPTGGVGEQFF	TGTGCCAGCAGTTACCCGACAGGGGGCGTTGGGGAGCAGTTCTTC
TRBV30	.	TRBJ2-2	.	CAWSGGRGELFF	TGTGCCTGGAGTGGTGGGAGGGGGGAGCTGTTTTTT
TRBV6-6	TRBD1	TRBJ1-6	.	CASSDQGAGNSPLHF	TGTGCCAGCAGTGACCAGGGGGCAGGAAATTCACCCCTCCACTTT
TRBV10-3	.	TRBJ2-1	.	CATRGGLYNEQFF	TGTGCCACCCGAGGCGGGCTCTACAATGAGCAGTTCTTC
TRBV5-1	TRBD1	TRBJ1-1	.	CASAGQANTEAFF	TGCGCCAGCGCTGGACAGGCGAACACTGAAGCTTTCTTT
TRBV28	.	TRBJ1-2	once	CATNLGALGYTF	TGTGCCACCAACTTGGGGGCCCTTGGCTACACCTTC
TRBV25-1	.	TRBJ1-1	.	CASSEYFPYRTEAFF	TGTGCCAGCAGTGAATATTTTCCGTACAGGACTGAAGCTTTCTTT
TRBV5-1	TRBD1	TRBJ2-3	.	CASSGSGQPTDTQYF	TGCGCCAGCAGCGGGTCGGGACAGCCCACAGATACGCAGTATTTT
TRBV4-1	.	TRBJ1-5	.	CASSQEAAYSNQPQHF	TGCGCCAGCAGCCAAGAGGCGGCGTATAGCAATCAGCCCCAGCATTTT
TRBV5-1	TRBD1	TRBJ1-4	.	CASSLAGTANEKLFF	TGCGCCAGCAGCTTGGCCGGGACAGCTAATGAAAAACTGTTTTTT
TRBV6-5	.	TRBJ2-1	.	CASSQLGSTYNEQFF	TGTGCCAGCAGCCAACTGGGGAGCACCTACAATGAGCAGTTCTTC
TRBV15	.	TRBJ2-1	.	CATTARDYNEQFF	TGTGCCACCACTGCGCGGGATTACAATGAGCAGTTCTTC
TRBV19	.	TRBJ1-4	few	CASSAPRYGDHEKLFF	TGTGCCAGTAGTGCCCCTCGATACGGGGATCATGAAAAACTGTTTTTT
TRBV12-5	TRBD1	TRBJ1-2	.	CASGLVPGTGIGGYTF	TGTGCTAGTGGTTTGGTACCCGGGACAGGGATTGGGGGCTACACCTTC
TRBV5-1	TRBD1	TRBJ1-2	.	CASRLTITGAGYTF	TGCGCCAGCAGACTAACCATTACAGGGGCTGGCTACACCTTC
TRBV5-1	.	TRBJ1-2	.	CASSPRQNAAGYTF	TGCGCCAGCAGCCCCCGACAGAACGCGGCAGGCTACACCTTC
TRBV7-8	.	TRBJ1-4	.	CASSRGERYEKLFF	TGTGCCAGCAGCCGGGGCGAACGTTATGAAAAACTGTTTTTT
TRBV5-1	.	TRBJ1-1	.	CASSFLGGNTEAFF	TGCGCCAGCAGCTTCCTCGGGGGGAACACTGAAGCTTTCTTT
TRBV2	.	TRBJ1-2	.	CASREGAMPAYGYTF	TGTGCCAGCAGAGAGGGAGCGATGCCGGCCTATGGCTACACCTTC
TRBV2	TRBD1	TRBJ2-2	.	CASSVRQGSGGELFF	TGTGCCAGCAGTGTAAGACAGGGGTCCGGCGGGGAGCTGTTTTTT
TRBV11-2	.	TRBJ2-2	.	CASSLGAGLLTGELFF	TGTGCCAGCAGCTTGGGCGCAGGGCTTTTAACCGGGGAGCTGTTTTTT
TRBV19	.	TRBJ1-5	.	CASSLTARQISNQPQHF	TGTGCCAGTAGTTTGACAGCCCGACAGATTAGCAATCAGCCCCAGCATTTT
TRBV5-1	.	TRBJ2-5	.	CASRTGETQYF	TGCGCCAGCCGGACGGGGGAGACCCAGTACTTC
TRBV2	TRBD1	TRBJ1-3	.	CASSAYGGGQGANTIYF	TGTGCCAGCAGTGCCTACGGTGGGGGACAGGGCGCAAACACCATATATTTT
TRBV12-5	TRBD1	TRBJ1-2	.	CASSDRTYYYGYTF	TGTGCTAGTTCGGACAGGACGTACTACTATGGCTACACCTTC
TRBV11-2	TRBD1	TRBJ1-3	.	CASSWGQGSGNTIYF	TGTGCCAGCAGTTGGGGACAGGGATCAGGAAACACCATATATTTT
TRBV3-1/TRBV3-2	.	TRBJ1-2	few	CASSQGGRGVKGYTF	TGTGCCAGCAGCCAAGGCGGCAGGGGTGTAAAGGGCTACACCTTC
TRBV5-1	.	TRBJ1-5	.	CASSLNRDQPQHF	TGCGCCAGCAGCCTGAACCGGGATCAGCCCCAGCATTTT
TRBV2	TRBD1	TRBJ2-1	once	CASSGTGGHEQFF	TGTGCCAGCAGTGGGACAGGGGGCCATGAGCAGTTCTTC
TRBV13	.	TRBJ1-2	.	CASSSTTLREDYTF	TGTGCCAGCAGCTCAACAACCCTCCGGGAGGACTACACCTTC
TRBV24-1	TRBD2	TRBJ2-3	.	CATSESGLAGDTDTQYF	TGTGCCACCAGTGAATCGGGACTAGCGGGGGACACAGATACGCAGTATTTT
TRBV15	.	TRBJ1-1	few	CATSEGLNTEAFF	TGTGCCACCAGCGAGGGTTTGAACACTGAAGCTTTCTTT
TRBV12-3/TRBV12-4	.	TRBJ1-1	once	CASSPSAEAFF	TGTGCCAGCAGCCCCAGCGCTGAAGCTTTCTTT
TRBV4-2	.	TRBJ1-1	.	CASSQDNLWNTEAFF	TGTGCCAGCAGCCAAGATAATTTGTGGAACACTGAAGCTTTCTTT
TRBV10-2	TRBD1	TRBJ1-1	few	CALQQGVNTEAFF	TGCGCCTTACAACAGGGGGTGAACACTGAAGCTTTCTTT
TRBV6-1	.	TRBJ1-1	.	CASSEAHPPGGPRRNTEAFF	TGTGCCAGCAGTGAAGCTCACCCTCCGGGGGGCCCTCGTAGGAACACTGAAGCTTTCTTT
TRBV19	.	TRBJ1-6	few	CASKDRPGSFRSPLHF	TGTGCCAGTAAAGACAGACCCGGCTCCTTTCGCTCACCCCTCCACTTT
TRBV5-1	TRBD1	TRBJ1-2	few	CASSLGQGGRSGYTF	TGCGCCAGCAGCTTAGGACAGGGGGGTCGCAGTGGCTACACCTTC
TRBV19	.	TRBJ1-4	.	CASISDSNEKLFF	TGTGCCAGTATATCGGACAGTAATGAAAAACTGTTTTTT
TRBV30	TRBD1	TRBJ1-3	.	CAWGQGLSGNTIYF	TGTGCCTGGGGACAGGGGCTCTCTGGAAACACCATATATTTT
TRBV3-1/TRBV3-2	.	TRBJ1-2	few	CASSQEGRGSYGYTF	TGTGCCAGCAGCCAAGAGGGTCGGGGATCCTATGGCTACACCTTC